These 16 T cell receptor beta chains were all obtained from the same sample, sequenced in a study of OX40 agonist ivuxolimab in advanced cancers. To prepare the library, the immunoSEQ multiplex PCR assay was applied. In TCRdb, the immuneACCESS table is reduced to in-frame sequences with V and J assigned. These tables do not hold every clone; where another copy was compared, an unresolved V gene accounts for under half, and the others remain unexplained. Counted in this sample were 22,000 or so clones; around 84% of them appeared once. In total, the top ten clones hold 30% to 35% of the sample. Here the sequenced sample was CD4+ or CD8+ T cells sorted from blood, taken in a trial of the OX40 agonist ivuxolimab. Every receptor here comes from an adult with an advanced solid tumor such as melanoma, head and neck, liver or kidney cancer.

The CDR3 spells CATLDRAPNQPQHF. The DNA for the CDR3 is TGTGCCACCTTGGACAGGGCCCCCAATCAGCCCCAGCATTTT. The V gene is TRBV19, the J gene TRBJ1-5; 8 bases are a match to TRBD1. V lost 10 bases, J lost 3 bases, and 8 bases stayed unmatched. The CDR3 is 14 residues long. In germline, CDR1 is LNHDA, CDR2 SQIVND (reference sequence).

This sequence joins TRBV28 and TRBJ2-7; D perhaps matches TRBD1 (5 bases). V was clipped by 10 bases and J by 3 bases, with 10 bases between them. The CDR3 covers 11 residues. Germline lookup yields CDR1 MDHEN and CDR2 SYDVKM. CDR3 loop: CAIRGNYEQYF. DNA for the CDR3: TGTGCCATTAGGGGTAACTACGAGCAGTACTTC.

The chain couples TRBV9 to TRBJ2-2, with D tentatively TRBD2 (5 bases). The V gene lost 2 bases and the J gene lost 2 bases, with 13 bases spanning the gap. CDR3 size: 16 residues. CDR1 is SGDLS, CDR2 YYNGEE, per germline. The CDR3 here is CASSVTSDFNTGELFF. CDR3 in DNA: TGTGCCAGCAGCGTTACGTCGGACTTTAACACCGGGGAGCTGTTTTTT.

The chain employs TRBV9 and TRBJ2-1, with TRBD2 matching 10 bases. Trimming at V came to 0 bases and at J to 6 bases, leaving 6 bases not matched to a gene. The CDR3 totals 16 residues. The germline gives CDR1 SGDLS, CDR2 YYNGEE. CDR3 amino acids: CASSVGPSGGANEQFF. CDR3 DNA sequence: TGTGCCAGCAGCGTAGGACCCAGCGGGGGGGCCAATGAGCAGTTCTTC.

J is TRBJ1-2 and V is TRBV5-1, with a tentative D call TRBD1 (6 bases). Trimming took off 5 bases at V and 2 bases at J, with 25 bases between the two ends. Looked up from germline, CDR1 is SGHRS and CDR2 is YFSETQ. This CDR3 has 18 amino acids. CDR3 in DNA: TGCGCCAGCAGGTCCCGGCAGGGGCGTCCTTTGTCAAACTATGGCTACACCTTC. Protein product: CASRSRQGRPLSNYGYTF.

Here the CDR3 DNA reads TGTGCCAGCAGTAGGACTAGCGGGAGAAATGAGCAGTTCTTC. It yields the protein CASSRTSGRNEQFF. The chain recombines TRBV27 with TRBJ2-1; 13 bases fit TRBD2. Germline assignment: CDR1 MNHEY and CDR2 SMNVEV (reference sequence). The CDR3 is 14 residues long. V was pared by 5 bases and J by 7 bases, with 2 bases of the junction left unmatched.

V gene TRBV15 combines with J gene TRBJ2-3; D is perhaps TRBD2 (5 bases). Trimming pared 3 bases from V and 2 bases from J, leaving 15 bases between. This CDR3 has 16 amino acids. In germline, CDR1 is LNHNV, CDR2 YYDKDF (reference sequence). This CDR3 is CATSSERTVSTDTQYF. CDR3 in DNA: TGTGCCACCAGCAGTGAGAGGACTGTATCCACAGATACGCAGTATTTT.

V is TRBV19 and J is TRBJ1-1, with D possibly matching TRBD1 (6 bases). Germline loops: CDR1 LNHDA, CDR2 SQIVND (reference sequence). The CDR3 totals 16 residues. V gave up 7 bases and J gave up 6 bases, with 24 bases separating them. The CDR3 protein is CASTPGIGAGAAEAFF. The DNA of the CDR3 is TGTGCCAGTACCCCCGGAATCGGCGCGGGGGCAGCTGAAGCTTTCTTT. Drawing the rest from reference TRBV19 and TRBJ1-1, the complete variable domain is DGGITQSPKYLFRKEGQNVTLSCEQNLNHDAMYWYRQDPGQGLRLIYYSQIVNDFQKGDIAEGYSVSREKKESFPLTVTSAQKNPTAFYLCASTPGIGAGAAEAFFGQGTRLTVV.

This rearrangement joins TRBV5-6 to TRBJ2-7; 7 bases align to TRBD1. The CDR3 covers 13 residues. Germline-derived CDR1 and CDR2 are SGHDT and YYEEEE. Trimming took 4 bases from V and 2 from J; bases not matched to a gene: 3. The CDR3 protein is CASSQDRAYEQYF. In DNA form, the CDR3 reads TGTGCCAGCAGCCAAGACAGGGCCTACGAGCAGTACTTC.

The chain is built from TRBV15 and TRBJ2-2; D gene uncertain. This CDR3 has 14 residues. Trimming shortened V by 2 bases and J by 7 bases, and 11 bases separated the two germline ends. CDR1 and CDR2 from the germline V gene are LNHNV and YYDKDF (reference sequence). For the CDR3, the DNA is TGTGCCACCAGCAGATTCAGCGAATTCGGGGAGCTGTTTTTT. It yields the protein CATSRFSEFGELFF.

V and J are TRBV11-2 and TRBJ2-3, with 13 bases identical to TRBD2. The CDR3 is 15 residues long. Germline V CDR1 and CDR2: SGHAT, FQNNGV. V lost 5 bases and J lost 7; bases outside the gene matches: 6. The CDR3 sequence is CASSPGTSGTNTQYF. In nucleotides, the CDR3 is TGTGCCAGCAGCCCCGGGACTAGCGGGACAAATACGCAGTATTTT.

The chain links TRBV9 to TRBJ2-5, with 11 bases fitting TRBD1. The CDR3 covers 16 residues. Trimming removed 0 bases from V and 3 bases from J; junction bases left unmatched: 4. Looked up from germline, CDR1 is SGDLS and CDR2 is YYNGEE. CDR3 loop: CASSVDWTGGEETQYF. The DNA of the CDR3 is TGTGCCAGCAGCGTAGACTGGACAGGGGGCGAAGAGACCCAGTACTTC.

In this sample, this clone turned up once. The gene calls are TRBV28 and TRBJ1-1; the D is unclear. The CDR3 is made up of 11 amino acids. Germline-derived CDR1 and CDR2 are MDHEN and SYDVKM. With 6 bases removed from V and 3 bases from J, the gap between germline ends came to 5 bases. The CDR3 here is CASRSDTEAFF. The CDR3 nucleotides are TGTGCCAGCAGGAGCGACACTGAAGCTTTCTTT. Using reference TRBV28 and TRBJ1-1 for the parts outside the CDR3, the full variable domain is DVKVTQSSRYLVKRTGEKVFLECVQDMDHENMFWYRQDPGLGLRLIYFSYDVKMKEKGDIPEGYSVSREKKERFSLILESASTNQTSMYLCASRSDTEAFFGQGTRLTVV.

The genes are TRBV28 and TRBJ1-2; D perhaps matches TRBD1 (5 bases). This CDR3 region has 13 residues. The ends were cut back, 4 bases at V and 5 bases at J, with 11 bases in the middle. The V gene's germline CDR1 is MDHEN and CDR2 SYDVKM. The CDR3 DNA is TGTGCCAGCAGTTCAGGGAACGGGTATGGCTACACCTTC. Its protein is CASSSGNGYGYTF.

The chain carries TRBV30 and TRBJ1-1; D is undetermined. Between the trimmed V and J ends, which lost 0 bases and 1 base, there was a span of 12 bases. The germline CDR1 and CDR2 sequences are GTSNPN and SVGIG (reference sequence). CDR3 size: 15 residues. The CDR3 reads CAWSVPPSENTEAFF. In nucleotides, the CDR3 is TGTGCCTGGAGTGTACCGCCCTCTGAGAACACTGAAGCTTTCTTT.

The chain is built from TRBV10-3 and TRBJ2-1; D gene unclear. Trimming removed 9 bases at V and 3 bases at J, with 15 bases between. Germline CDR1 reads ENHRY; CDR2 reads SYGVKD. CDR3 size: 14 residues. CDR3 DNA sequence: TGTGCCATTGCAAGGGTGGGGAACTACAATGAGCAGTTCTTC. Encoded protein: CAIARVGNYNEQFF.